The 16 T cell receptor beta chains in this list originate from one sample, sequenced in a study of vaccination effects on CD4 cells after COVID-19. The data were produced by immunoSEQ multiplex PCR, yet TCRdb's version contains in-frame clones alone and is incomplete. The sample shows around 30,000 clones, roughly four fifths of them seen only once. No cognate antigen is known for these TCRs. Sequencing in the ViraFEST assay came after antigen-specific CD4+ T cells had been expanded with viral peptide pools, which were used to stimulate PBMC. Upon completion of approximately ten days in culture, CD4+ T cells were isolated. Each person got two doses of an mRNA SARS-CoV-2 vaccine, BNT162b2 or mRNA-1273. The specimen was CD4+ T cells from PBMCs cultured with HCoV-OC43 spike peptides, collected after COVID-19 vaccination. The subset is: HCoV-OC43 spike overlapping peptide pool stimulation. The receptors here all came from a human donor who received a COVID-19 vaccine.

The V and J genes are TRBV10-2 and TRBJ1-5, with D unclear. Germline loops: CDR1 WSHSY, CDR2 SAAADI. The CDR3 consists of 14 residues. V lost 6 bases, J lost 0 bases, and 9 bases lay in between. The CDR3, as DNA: TGCGCCAGCAGACCCGGGGTTAGCAATCAGCCCCAGCATTTT. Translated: CASRPGVSNQPQHF.

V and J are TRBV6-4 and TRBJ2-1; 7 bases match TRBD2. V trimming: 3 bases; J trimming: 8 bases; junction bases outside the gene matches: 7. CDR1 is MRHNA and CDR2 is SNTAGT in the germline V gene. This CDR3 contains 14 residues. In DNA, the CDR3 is TGTGCCAGCAGTGAAGTGGGAGGGCGCGATGAGCAGTTCTTC. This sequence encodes CASSEVGGRDEQFF.

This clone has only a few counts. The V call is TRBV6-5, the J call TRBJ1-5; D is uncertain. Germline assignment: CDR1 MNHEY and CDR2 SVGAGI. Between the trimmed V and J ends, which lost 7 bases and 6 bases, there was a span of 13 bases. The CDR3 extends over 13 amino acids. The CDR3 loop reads CASTTTLSQPQHF. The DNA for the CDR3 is TGTGCCAGCACCACGACACTAAGTCAGCCCCAGCATTTT.

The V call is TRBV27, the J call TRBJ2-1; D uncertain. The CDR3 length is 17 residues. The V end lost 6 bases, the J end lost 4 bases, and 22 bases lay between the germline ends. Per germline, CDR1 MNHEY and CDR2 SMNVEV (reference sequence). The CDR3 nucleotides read TGTGCCAGCAGCTCTTCCAGCATGGCGGAGATGTACAATGAGCAGTTCTTC. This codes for CASSSSSMAEMYNEQFF.

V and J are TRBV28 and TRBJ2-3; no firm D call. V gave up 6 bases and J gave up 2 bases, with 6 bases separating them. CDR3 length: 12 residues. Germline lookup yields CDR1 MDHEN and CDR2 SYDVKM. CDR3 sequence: CASRPPTDTQYF. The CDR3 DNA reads TGTGCCAGCAGACCCCCCACAGATACGCAGTATTTT.

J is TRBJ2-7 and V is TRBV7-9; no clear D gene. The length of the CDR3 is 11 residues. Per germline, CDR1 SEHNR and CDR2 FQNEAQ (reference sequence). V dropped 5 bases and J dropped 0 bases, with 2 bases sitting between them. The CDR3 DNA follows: TGTGCCAGCAGCCCCTCCTACGAGCAGTACTTC. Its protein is CASSPSYEQYF.

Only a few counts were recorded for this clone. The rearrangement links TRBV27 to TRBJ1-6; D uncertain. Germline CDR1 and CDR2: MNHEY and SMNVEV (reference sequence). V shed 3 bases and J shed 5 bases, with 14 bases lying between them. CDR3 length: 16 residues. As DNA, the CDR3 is TGTGCCAGCAGTTTGGTTGGGGAGGCGAATAATTCACCCCTCCACTTT. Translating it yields CASSLVGEANNSPLHF.

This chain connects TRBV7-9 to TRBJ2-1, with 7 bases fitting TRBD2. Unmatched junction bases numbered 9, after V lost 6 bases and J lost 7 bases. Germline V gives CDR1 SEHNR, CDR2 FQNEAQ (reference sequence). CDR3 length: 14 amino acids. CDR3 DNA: TGTGCCAGCAGACGGCGGGAGAGAGGGAATGAGCAGTTCTTC. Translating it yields CASRRRERGNEQFF. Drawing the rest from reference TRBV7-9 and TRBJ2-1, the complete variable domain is DTGVSQNPRHKITKRGQNVTFRCDPISEHNRLYWYRQTLGQGPEFLTYFQNEAQLEKSRLLSDRFSAERPKGSFSTLEIQRTEQGDSAMYLCASRRRERGNEQFFGPGTRLTVL.

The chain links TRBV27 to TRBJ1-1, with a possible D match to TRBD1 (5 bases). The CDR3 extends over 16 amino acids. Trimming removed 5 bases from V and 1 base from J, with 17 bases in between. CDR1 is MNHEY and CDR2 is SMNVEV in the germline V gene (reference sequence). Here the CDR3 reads CASSDLGKTANTEAFF. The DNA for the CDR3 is TGTGCCAGCAGTGACTTAGGAAAGACAGCGAACACTGAAGCTTTCTTT.

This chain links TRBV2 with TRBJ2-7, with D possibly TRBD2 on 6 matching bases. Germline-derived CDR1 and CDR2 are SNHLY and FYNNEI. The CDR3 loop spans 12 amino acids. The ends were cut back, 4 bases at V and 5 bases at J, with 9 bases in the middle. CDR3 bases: TGTGCCAGCAGTGTGGGGACTCACGAGCAGTACTTC. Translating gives CASSVGTHEQYF.

CDR3 sequence (DNA): TGTGCCAGCAGCTTGGCCGGTACTTGGACCGGGGAGCTGTTTTTT. Translating it yields CASSLAGTWTGELFF. This chain uses TRBV5-6 with TRBJ2-2; D remains ambiguous. Germline CDR1 reads SGHDT; CDR2 reads YYEEEE. V was trimmed by 0 bases and J by 5 bases, leaving 11 bases between them. The CDR3 is made up of 15 amino acids.

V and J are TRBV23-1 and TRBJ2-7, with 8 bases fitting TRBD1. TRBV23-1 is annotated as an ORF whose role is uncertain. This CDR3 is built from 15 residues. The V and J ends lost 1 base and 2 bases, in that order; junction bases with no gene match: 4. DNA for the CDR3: TGCGCCAGCAGTCAATGGGACAGGTCGACCTACGAGCAGTACTTC. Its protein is CASSQWDRSTYEQYF.

CDR3 DNA sequence: TGTGCCAGCAGCTTGGCGGGGTGGGAGACCCAGTACTTC. Protein: CASSLAGWETQYF. The rearrangement uses TRBV5-4 and TRBJ2-5; TRBD2 is a possible D gene (5 bases). The CDR3 is made up of 13 amino acids. CDR1 is SGHNT and CDR2 is YYREEE in the germline V gene (reference sequence). V was clipped by 0 bases and J by 5 bases, with 8 bases between them.

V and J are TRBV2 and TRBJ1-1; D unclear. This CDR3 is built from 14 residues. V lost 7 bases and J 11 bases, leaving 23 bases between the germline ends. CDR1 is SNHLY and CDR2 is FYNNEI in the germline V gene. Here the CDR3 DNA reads TGTGCCAGCACCGAACGGGAACCGTACACTGCGGCTTTCTTT. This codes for CASTEREPYTAAFF.

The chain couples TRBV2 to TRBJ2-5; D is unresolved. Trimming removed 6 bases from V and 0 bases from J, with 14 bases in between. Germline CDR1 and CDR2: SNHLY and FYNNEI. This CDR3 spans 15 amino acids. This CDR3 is CASSADGLYQETQYF. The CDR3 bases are TGTGCCAGCAGCGCGGATGGGTTGTACCAAGAGACCCAGTACTTC.

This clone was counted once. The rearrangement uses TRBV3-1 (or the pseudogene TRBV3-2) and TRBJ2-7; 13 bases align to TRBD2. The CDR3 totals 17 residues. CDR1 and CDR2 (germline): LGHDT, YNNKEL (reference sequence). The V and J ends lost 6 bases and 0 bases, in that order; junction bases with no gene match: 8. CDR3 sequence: CASSWTSGGLISYEQYF. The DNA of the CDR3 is TGTGCCAGCAGTTGGACTAGCGGGGGCTTAATCTCCTACGAGCAGTACTTC.